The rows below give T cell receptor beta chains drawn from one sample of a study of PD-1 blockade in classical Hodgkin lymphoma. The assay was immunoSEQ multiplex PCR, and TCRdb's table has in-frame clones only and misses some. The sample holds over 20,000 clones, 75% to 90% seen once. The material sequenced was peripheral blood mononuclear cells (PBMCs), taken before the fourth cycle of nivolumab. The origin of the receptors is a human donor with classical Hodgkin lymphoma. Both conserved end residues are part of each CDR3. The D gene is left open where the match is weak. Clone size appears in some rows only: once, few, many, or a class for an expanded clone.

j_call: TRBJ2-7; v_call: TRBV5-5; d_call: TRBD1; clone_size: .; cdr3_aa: CASSLSKGAHSYEQYF; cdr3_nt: TGTGCCAGCAGCTTATCAAAGGGGGCCCACTCCTACGAGCAGTACTTC
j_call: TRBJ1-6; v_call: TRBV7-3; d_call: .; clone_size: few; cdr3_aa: CASRQVPNSPLHF; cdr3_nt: TGTGCCAGCAGACAGGTTCCAAATTCACCCCTCCACTTT
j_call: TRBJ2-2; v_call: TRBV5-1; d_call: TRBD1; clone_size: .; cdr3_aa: CASSSGTGYTGELFF; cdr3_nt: TGCGCCAGCAGTTCCGGGACAGGGTACACCGGGGAGCTGTTTTTT
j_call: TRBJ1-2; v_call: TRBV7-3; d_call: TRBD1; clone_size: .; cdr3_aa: CASSQDRDRGYTF; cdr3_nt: TGTGCCAGCAGCCAGGACAGGGATCGCGGCTACACCTTC
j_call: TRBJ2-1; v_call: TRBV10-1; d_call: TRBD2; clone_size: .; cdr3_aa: CASTHLLGLAGSYNEQFF; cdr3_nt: TGCGCCAGCACTCACCTTTTAGGACTAGCGGGATCCTACAATGAGCAGTTCTTC
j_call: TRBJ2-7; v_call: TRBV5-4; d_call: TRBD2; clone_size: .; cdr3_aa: CASSTSGGSDEQYF; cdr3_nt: TGTGCCTCCTCGACTAGCGGGGGTAGCGACGAGCAGTACTTC
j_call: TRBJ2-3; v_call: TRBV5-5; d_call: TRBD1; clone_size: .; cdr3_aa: CASSFGQGQDTQYF; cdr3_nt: TGTGCCAGCAGCTTTGGACAGGGTCAAGATACGCAGTATTTT
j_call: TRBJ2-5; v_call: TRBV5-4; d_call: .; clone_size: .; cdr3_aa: CASSSQGFTSETQYF; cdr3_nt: TGTGCCAGCAGCTCCCAGGGGTTCACATCAGAGACCCAGTACTTC
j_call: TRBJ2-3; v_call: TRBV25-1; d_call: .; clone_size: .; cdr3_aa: CASSASTDTQYF; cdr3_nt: TGTGCCAGCAGTGCATCTACAGATACGCAGTATTTT
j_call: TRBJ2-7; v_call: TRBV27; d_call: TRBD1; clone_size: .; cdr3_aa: CASSSIQGALSYEQYF; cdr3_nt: TGTGCCAGCAGTTCAATACAGGGGGCGTTGTCCTACGAGCAGTACTTC
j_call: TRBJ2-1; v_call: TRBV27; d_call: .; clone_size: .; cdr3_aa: CASSLSSQGLNEQFF; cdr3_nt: TGTGCCAGCAGTCTCTCGTCACAGGGCCTCAATGAGCAGTTCTTC
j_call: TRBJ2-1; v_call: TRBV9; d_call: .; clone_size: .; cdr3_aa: CASSVVEGEQFF; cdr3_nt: TGTGCCAGCAGCGTAGTGGAAGGTGAGCAGTTCTTC
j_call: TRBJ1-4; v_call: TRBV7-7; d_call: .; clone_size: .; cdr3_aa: CASSLFVNEKLFF; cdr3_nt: TGTGCCAGCAGCTTGTTCGTTAATGAAAAACTGTTTTTT
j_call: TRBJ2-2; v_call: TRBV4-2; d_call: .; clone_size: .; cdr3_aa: CASSQAGASFDGELFF; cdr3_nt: TGTGCCAGCAGCCAAGCCGGGGCTAGCTTTGACGGGGAGCTGTTTTTT
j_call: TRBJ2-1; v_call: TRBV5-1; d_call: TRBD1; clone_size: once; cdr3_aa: CASSSDREDDEQFF; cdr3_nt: TGCGCCAGCAGCTCGGACAGGGAGGACGATGAGCAGTTCTTC
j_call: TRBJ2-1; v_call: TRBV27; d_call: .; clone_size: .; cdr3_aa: CAFPPGRNNEQFF; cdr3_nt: TGTGCCTTCCCCCCGGGACGAAACAATGAGCAGTTCTTC
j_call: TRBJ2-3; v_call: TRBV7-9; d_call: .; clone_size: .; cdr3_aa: CASSLNGGGTDTQYF; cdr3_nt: TGTGCCAGCAGCTTAAATGGGGGTGGGACAGATACGCAGTATTTT
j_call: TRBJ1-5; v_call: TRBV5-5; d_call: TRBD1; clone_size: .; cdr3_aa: CASSLTDRVNQPQHF; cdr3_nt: TGTGCCAGCAGCTTGACGGACAGGGTAAATCAGCCCCAGCATTTT
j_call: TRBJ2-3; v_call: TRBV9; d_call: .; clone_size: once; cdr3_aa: CASSVASLPATDTQYF; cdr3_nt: TGTGCCAGCAGCGTAGCAAGCCTCCCGGCCACAGATACGCAGTATTTT
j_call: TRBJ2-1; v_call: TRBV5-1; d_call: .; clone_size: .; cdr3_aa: CASSLSTLGLYNEQFF; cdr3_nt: TGCGCCAGCAGCTTGAGTACTTTAGGCTTGTACAATGAGCAGTTCTTC
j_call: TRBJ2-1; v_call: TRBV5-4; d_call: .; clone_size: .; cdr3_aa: CASSLKGTHNEQFF; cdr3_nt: TGTGCCAGCAGCTTGAAGGGGACCCACAATGAGCAGTTCTTC
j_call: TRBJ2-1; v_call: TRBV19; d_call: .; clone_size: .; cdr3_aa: CASRWGPYNEQFF; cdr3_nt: TGTGCCAGTAGATGGGGGCCCTACAATGAGCAGTTCTTC
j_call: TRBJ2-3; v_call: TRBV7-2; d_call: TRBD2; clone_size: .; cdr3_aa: CASSHGLGTDTQYF; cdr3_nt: TGTGCCAGCAGCCATGGACTAGGCACAGATACGCAGTATTTT
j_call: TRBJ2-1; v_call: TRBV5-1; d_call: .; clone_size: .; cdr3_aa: CASSADTSRKGFEQFF; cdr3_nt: TGCGCCAGCAGCGCCGACACTAGTAGGAAAGGGTTTGAGCAGTTCTTC
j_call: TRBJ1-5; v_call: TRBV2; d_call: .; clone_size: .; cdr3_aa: CASSGAGGGDQPQHF; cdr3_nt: TGTGCCAGCAGTGGGGCCGGGGGCGGAGATCAGCCCCAGCATTTT
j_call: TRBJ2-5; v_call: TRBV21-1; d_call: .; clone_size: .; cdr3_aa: CASSKGHGIGETQYF; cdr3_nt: TGTGCCAGCAGCAAAGGGCATGGGATCGGGGAGACCCAGTACTTC
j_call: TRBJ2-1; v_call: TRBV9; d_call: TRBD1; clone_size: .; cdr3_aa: CASSALGQGNRNEQFF; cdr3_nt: TGTGCCAGCAGCGCCTTGGGACAGGGGAATCGGAATGAGCAGTTCTTC
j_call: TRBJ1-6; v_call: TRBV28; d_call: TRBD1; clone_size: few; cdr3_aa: CASGTGVSPLHF; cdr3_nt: TGTGCCAGCGGGACAGGGGTTTCACCCCTCCACTTT
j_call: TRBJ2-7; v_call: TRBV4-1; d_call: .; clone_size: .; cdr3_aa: CASSQADTWRSISSYEQYF; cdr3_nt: TGCGCCAGCAGCCAAGCGGACACATGGCGATCCATTAGCTCCTACGAGCAGTACTTC
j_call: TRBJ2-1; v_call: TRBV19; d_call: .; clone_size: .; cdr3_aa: CASSIVGGPYNEQFF; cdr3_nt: TGTGCCAGTAGTATCGTGGGGGGGCCATACAATGAGCAGTTCTTC
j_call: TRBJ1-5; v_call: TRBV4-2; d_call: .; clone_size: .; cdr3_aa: CASSQVPGSNQPQHF; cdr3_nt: TGTGCCAGCAGCCAAGTACCGGGAAGCAATCAGCCCCAGCATTTT
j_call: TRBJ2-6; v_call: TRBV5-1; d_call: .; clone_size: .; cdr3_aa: CASSSGQSGANVLTF; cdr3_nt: TGCGCCAGCAGCTCCGGACAGTCTGGGGCCAACGTCCTGACTTTC
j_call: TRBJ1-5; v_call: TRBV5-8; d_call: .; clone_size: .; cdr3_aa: CASSLVRKQPQHF; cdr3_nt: TGTGCCAGCAGCTTGGTTCGGAAGCAGCCCCAGCATTTT
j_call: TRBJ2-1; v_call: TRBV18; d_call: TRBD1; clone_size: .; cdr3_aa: CASSPALDRVQFF; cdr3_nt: TGTGCCAGCTCACCAGCTCTAGACAGGGTACAGTTCTTC
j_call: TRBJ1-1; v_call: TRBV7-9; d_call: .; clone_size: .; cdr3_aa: CASSFSSEAFF; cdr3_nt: TGTGCCAGCAGCTTTTCCTCCGAAGCTTTCTTT
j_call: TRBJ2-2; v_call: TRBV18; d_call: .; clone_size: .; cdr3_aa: CASSMTFNTGELFF; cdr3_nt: TGTGCCAGCTCAATGACATTTAATACCGGGGAGCTGTTTTTT
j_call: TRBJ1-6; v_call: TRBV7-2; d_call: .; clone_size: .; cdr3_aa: CASSKQYRGAPYSPLHF; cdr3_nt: TGTGCCAGCAGCAAACAGTACCGGGGCGCTCCATATTCACCCCTCCACTTT
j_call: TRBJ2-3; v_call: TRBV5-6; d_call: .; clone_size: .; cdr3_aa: CASSAAATDTQYF; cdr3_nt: TGTGCCAGCAGCGCAGCGGCGACAGATACGCAGTATTTT
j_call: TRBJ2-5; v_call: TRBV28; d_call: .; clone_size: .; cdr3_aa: CASTALDSSQETQYF; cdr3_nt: TGTGCCAGCACAGCTTTAGACTCAAGCCAAGAGACCCAGTACTTC
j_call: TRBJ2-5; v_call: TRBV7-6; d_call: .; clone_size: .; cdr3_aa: CASSLQETQYF; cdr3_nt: TGTGCCAGCAGCTTACAAGAGACCCAGTACTTC
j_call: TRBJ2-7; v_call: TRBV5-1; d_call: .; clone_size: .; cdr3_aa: CASSSTGYEQYF; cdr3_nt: TGCGCCAGCAGTTCTACAGGATACGAGCAGTACTTC
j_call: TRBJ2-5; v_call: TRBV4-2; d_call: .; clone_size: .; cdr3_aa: CASSQDGRQTQYF; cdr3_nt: TGTGCCAGCAGCCAAGATGGAAGGCAGACCCAGTACTTC
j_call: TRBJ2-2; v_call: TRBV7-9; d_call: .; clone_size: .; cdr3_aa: CASSPPTGLTGELFF; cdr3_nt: TGTGCCAGCAGCCCCCCCACAGGGCTGACCGGGGAGCTGTTTTTT
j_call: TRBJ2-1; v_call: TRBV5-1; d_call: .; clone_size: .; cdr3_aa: CASSLGDGDEQFF; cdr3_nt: TGCGCCAGCAGCTTGGGTGACGGGGATGAGCAGTTCTTC
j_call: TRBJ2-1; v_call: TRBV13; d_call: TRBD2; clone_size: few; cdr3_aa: CASRETGAGLAGGNEQFF; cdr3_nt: TGTGCCAGCAGGGAGACAGGAGCGGGACTAGCGGGAGGAAATGAGCAGTTCTTC
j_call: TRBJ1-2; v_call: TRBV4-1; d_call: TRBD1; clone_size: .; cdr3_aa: CASSQEVQGAFSVYGYTF; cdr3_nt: TGCGCCAGCAGCCAAGAGGTCCAGGGGGCTTTCTCGGTCTATGGCTACACCTTC
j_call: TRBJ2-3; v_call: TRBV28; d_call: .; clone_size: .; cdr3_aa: CASSWQDTQYF; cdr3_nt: TGTGCCAGCAGTTGGCAAGATACGCAGTATTTT
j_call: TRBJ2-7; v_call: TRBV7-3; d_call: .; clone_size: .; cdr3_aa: CASSLRGQGYEQYF; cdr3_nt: TGTGCCAGCAGCTTAAGAGGCCAGGGATACGAGCAGTACTTC
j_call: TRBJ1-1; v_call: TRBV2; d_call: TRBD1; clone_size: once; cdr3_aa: CASSEEGQGVTEAFF; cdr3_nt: TGTGCCAGCAGTGAGGAGGGCCAGGGGGTCACTGAAGCTTTCTTT
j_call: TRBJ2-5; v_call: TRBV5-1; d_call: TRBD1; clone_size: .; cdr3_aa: CASQTGSETQYF; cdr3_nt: TGCGCCAGCCAGACAGGGTCTGAGACCCAGTACTTC
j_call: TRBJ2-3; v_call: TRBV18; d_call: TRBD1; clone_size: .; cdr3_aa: CASSPRTGSTDTQYF; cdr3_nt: TGTGCCAGCTCACCACGGACAGGGAGCACAGATACGCAGTATTTT
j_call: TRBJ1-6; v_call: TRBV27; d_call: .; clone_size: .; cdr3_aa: CASSLGFSYNSPLHF; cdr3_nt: TGTGCCAGCAGTTTAGGGTTCTCTTATAATTCACCCCTCCACTTT
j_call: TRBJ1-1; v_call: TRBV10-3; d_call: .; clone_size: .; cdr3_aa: CAISGLGDTEAFF; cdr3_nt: TGTGCCATCAGTGGACTGGGGGACACTGAAGCTTTCTTT
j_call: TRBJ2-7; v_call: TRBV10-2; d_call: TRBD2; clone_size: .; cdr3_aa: CASSESPGGEQYF; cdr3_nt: TGCGCCAGCAGTGAGTCACCGGGGGGCGAGCAGTACTTC
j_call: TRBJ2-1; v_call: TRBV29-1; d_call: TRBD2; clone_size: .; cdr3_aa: CSSRGLAGWEQFF; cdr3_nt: TGCAGCTCCCGGGGACTAGCGGGATGGGAGCAGTTCTTC